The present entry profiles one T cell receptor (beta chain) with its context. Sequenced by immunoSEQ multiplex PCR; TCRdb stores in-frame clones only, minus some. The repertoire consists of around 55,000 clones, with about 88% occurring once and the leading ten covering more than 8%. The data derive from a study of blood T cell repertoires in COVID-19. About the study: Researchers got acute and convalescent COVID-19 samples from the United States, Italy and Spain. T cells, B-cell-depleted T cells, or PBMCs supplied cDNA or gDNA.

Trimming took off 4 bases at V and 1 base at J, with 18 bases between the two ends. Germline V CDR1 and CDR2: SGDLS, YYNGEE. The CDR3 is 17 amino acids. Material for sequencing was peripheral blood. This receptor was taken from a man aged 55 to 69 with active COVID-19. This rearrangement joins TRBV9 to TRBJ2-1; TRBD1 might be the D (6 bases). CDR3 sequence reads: CASSTRDTSPSYNEQFF. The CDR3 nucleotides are TGTGCCAGCAGCACTCGGGACACCTCTCCTTCCTACAATGAGCAGTTCTTC.